These T cell receptor beta chains were read from a single sample in a study of cytomegalovirus exposure and HLA in healthy donors. Generated by immunoSEQ multiplex PCR, the TCRdb table keeps only in-frame clones and is missing some. The data contain tens of thousands of clones, approximately 91% of them seen just once; the ten biggest clones take up about 1.9%. Sequencing input: PBMCs. These receptors were taken from a man aged 25-45 years in good health and CMV-seronegative. The CDR3 runs from the conserved cysteine through the conserved F or W. Fields, in order: J gene, D gene, V gene, clone size, CDR3 protein, CDR3 DNA. A D gene is named only where the DNA matches it firmly. The size entry is marked missing in some rows and otherwise reads once, few, many or a size class.

>TRBJ1-1|-|TRBV5-1|-
CASSLASPLNTEAFF
TGCGCCAGCAGCTTGGCAAGCCCGTTGAACACTGAAGCTTTCTTT
>TRBJ1-4|TRBD1|TRBV6-5|-
CASSYSGPGGGWLFF
TGTGCCAGCAGTTACTCCGGGCCAGGGGGCGGTTGGCTGTTTTTT
>TRBJ2-7|-|TRBV28|-
CASSLMQGWEQYF
TGTGCCAGCAGTTTAATGCAGGGTTGGGAGCAGTACTTC
>TRBJ1-5|-|TRBV2|-
CASRVTGRGLDQPQHF
TGTGCCAGCAGAGTTACAGGGAGGGGTCTAGATCAGCCCCAGCATTTT
>TRBJ1-3|-|TRBV28|-
CATEDSERRNTIYF
TGTGCCACCGAAGACTCGGAGCGAAGAAACACCATATATTTT
>TRBJ1-5|-|TRBV19|-
CASSGTTSNQPQHF
TGTGCCAGTAGTGGGACAACTAGCAATCAGCCCCAGCATTTT
>TRBJ1-3|-|TRBV10-3|-
CAISNPGFSGNTIYF
TGTGCCATCAGTAACCCAGGGTTTTCCGGAAACACCATATATTTT
>TRBJ1-1|-|TRBV28|-
CASIQDKGTEAFF
TGTGCCAGCATCCAGGACAAGGGCACTGAAGCTTTCTTT
>TRBJ2-1|-|TRBV4-1|-
CASSQGQIGWEVSYNEQFF
TGCGCCAGCAGCCAAGGCCAAATTGGGTGGGAGGTATCCTACAATGAGCAGTTCTTC
>TRBJ2-7|TRBD2|TRBV2|-
CASMAPSGLASYEQYF
TGTGCCAGCATGGCCCCCTCCGGACTAGCGAGCTACGAGCAGTACTTC
>TRBJ2-1|-|TRBV19|-
CASSTQGGGAGHNEQFF
TGTGCCAGTAGTACCCAGGGCGGCGGGGCAGGCCACAATGAGCAGTTCTTC
>TRBJ2-1|TRBD1|TRBV29-1|few
CSASRGQGTNEQFF
TGCAGCGCCTCACGGGGACAGGGGACTAATGAGCAGTTCTTC
>TRBJ2-7|-|TRBV6-5|few
CASRRTASSYEQYF
TGTGCCAGCAGGCGGACAGCGAGCTCCTACGAGCAGTACTTC
>TRBJ2-7|-|TRBV20-1|-
CSALVFYEQYF
TGCAGTGCTCTTGTATTCTACGAGCAGTACTTC
>TRBJ1-6|TRBD1|TRBV6-6|-
CASSYSPGQGGSPLHF
TGTGCCAGCAGTTACTCCCCGGGACAGGGCGGATCACCCCTCCACTTT
>TRBJ2-7|TRBD1|TRBV2|-
CADRDRGNSYEQYF
TGTGCCGACCGGGACAGGGGAAACTCCTACGAGCAGTACTTC
>TRBJ1-2|TRBD1|TRBV2|-
CASRGPGTGSWGYTF
TGTGCCAGCAGAGGCCCCGGGACAGGGTCATGGGGCTACACCTTC
>TRBJ2-7|TRBD2|TRBV19|-
CASSIVAGGSIYEQYF
TGTGCCAGTAGTATCGTAGCGGGGGGGTCTATCTACGAGCAGTACTTC
>TRBJ2-3|-|TRBV18|-
CASSIKTSTDTQYF
TGTGCCAGCTCCATAAAGACTAGCACAGATACGCAGTATTTT
>TRBJ2-2|TRBD1|TRBV7-6|-
CASSLSSGGDTGELFF
TGTGCCAGCAGCTTATCATCAGGGGGCGATACCGGGGAGCTGTTTTTT
>TRBJ1-2|TRBD1|TRBV14|-
CASSQGQGSNYGYTF
TGTGCCAGCAGCCAAGGACAGGGAAGTAACTATGGCTACACCTTC
>TRBJ2-5|TRBD2|TRBV9|-
CASSVAGGLGIETQYF
TGTGCCAGCAGCGTAGCTGGGGGACTAGGGATCGAGACCCAGTACTTC
>TRBJ2-2|-|TRBV2|-
CASSRQGNTGELFF
TGTGCCAGCAGCAGGCAGGGGAACACCGGGGAGCTGTTTTTT
>TRBJ2-7|-|TRBV10-1|once
CASSERGSSYEQYF
TGCGCCAGCAGTGAGCGGGGGAGCTCCTACGAGCAGTACTTC
>TRBJ2-1|-|TRBV5-1|-
CASSSGTAGANEQFF
TGCGCCAGTTCATCCGGGACAGCGGGCGCCAATGAGCAGTTCTTC
>TRBJ1-2|-|TRBV28|-
CASSQNNMGGGYGYTF
TGTGCCAGCAGCCAGAACAACATGGGGGGTGGCTATGGCTACACCTTC
>TRBJ2-5|-|TRBV11-1|-
CASSARPGTKQETQYF
TGTGCCAGCAGCGCCCGTCCCGGGACAAAGCAAGAGACCCAGTACTTC
>TRBJ2-5|-|TRBV5-1|-
CASSTGQETQYF
TGCGCCAGCAGCACAGGGCAAGAGACCCAGTACTTC
>TRBJ2-5|TRBD1|TRBV5-1|-
CASSLLSGTGTQETQYF
TGCGCCAGCAGCTTGTTGAGTGGGACAGGGACCCAAGAGACCCAGTACTTC
>TRBJ2-1|TRBD2|TRBV7-9|-
CASSTPGLSDNEQFF
TGTGCCAGCAGCACTCCGGGACTATCCGACAATGAGCAGTTCTTC
>TRBJ1-3|-|TRBV15|-
CATSNPQGSGNTIYF
TGTGCCACCAGCAATCCACAGGGCTCTGGAAACACCATATATTTT
>TRBJ2-1|-|TRBV28|-
CASSLFFGLADEKGEQFF
TGTGCCAGCAGTTTATTTTTCGGGCTAGCCGACGAGAAAGGTGAGCAGTTCTTC
>TRBJ2-7|-|TRBV19|-
CASSIGTSTYEQYF
TGTGCCAGTAGTATCGGGACATCCACCTACGAGCAGTACTTC
>TRBJ1-5|-|TRBV9|-
CASSVGNGESNQPQHF
TGTGCCAGCAGCGTAGGAAATGGGGAGAGCAATCAGCCCCAGCATTTT
>TRBJ1-4|TRBD1|TRBV18|few
CASSPTLQGTNEKLFF
TGTGCCAGCTCACCAACCTTACAGGGGACTAATGAAAAACTGTTTTTT
>TRBJ1-1|-|TRBV11-3|-
CASSPTVHTEAFF
TGTGCCAGCAGCCCGACAGTCCACACTGAAGCTTTCTTT
>TRBJ1-5|-|TRBV9|-
CASSAYSNQPQHF
TGTGCCAGCAGCGCCTATAGCAATCAGCCCCAGCATTTT
>TRBJ2-7|-|TRBV10-1|once
CASSEQGAYEQYF
TGCGCCAGCAGTGAACAGGGCGCCTACGAGCAGTACTTC
>TRBJ1-3|TRBD1|TRBV9|-
CASSPQTGSGNTIYF
TGTGCCAGCAGCCCCCAGACAGGGTCAGGAAACACCATATATTTT
>TRBJ2-2|TRBD1|TRBV7-9|once
CASSFPGQEPTGELFF
TGTGCCAGCAGCTTCCCGGGACAGGAGCCTACCGGGGAGCTGTTTTTT
>TRBJ1-2|TRBD1|TRBV6-5|-
CASSSRETGYGYGYTF
TGTGCCAGCAGTTCTCGGGAGACAGGGTATGGCTATGGCTACACCTTC
>TRBJ2-1|TRBD1|TRBV6-1|few
CATDRAYNEQFF
TGTGCTACGGACAGGGCTTACAATGAGCAGTTCTTC
>TRBJ2-2|-|TRBV27|-
CASSPANTGELFF
TGTGCCAGCAGTCCCGCGAACACCGGGGAGCTGTTTTTT
>TRBJ1-2|-|TRBV28|-
CASSLSVINYGYTF
TGTGCCAGCAGTTTGTCGGTCATTAACTATGGCTACACCTTC
>TRBJ1-5|-|TRBV14|-
CASSQVGSGPQHF
TGTGCCAGCAGCCAAGTGGGAAGCGGGCCCCAGCATTTT